This entry is about one T cell receptor beta chain. This clonotype was observed at least ten times. Its recognized antigen is unknown. Within one base of it there is no much larger clone, and no base qualities were kept. A patient counted as having stable Graves' hyperthyroidism if no progression to ophthalmopathy occurred over 18 months of follow-up. The hyperthyroidism patients were between 18 and 65 years old and newly diagnosed, with a disease duration of less than 2 months. The study excluded patients with uncontrolled infections, other autoimmune diseases, pregnancy or lactation. Clinical symptoms, serum thyroxine and TRAb, thyroid ultrasound, and orbital computed tomography formed the basis for the diagnoses. Ficoll-Paque density gradient centrifugation was used to isolate PBMCs from about 9 ml of fresh peripheral blood. Total RNA was extracted with Trizol reagent, and quality was checked on an Agilent 2100 Bioanalyzer.

The record originates from a study of T cells in Graves' hyperthyroidism and ophthalmopathy (dated by TCRdb to between 2017 and 2020). Background for the entire study: Peripheral blood samples were taken at the time of initial diagnosis, prior to any treatment. The roughly 100 discovery patients were divided at random into training and test sets in a 7:3 ratio. To identify distinguishing TCR V-J signatures, a discovery cohort of about 100 patients was used, comprising 43 with Graves' ophthalmopathy and approximately 57 with stable Graves' hyperthyroidism. After sampling, hyperthyroidism patients received methimazole starting at 30 mg daily, and ophthalmopathy patients received high-dose intravenous methylprednisolone. TCR Vbeta CDR3 sequencing of approximately 140 peripheral blood samples (around 45 ophthalmopathy, 75 hyperthyroidism and around 17 progressor patients) is reported in the paper. An independent validation cohort of under 20 hyperthyroidism patients and over 15 patients who later progressed to ophthalmopathy tested prospective prediction of ophthalmopathy. In addition, the study compared T-cell repertoires in thyroid tissue and in blood from roughly 6 Graves' hyperthyroidism patients. What the authors observed across the whole study: A model built on a 13 V-J signature distinguished ophthalmopathy from stable hyperthyroidism, reaching 85% to 90% sensitivity and approximately 83% specificity in cross-validation and 80%/75% in testing. Blood samples also contained most of the expanded thyroid clonotypes (frequency above 0.001), which suggests that blood repertoires may reflect thyroid immune responses. No statistical method was used to set the sample size in advance, and investigators knew the group allocation. During validation, the model predicted progression to ophthalmopathy a median of approximately 6 months ahead of onset, with around 65% sensitivity and roughly 72% specificity.

The CDR3 covers 16 residues, taking in both the cysteine and the phenylalanine. Solely the CDR3 DNA is kept, with 48 bases framed from the first base. Clipping removes 2 bases from V and 6 bases from J, with 11 as the unmatched junction base count. The germline V gene provides CDR1 MNHEY and CDR2 SVGEGT. Amplification of TCR beta CDR3 regions was carried out from RNA transcripts. For the first round of RT-PCR on the TCR CDR3, the HTBI primer set was used together with the Qiagen OneStep RT-PCR kit. A second multiplex PCR round built the libraries, followed by size selection and purification. The libraries were sequenced on an Illumina HiSeq2000 using paired-end 100 bp reads. The study's own analysis went as follows. SOAPnuke was used to process the raw data, throwing out any read that contained adapters or uncalled bases, had a mean Phred below 15, or lacked an exact constant-primer or identifier match. COPE v1.2.5 was used to merge the high-quality paired reads, and each unique nucleotide sequence was defined as a clonotype. MiTCR v1.1 was used to align clonotypes to the IMGT TRBV, TRBD and TRBJ reference segments. The analysis was restricted to V-J combinations with a frequency above 0.0001, which together covered 99.2% of the repertoires. The TCS score was defined as the ratio of F50 (clonal expansion) to E x V (chaos), calculated using BLOSUM62-based TCRdist between CDR3 peptides within each V-J. Welch's t-statistics and random forest reduced approximately 520 V-J features to 10 to 15, which were used in a naive Bayes classifier (R e1071). TCRdb redid the processing of the public reads, applying fastp at Q25 and MiXCR, and retained in-frame beta chains. Records with the same CDR3 protein are collapsed into one entry carrying the most frequent genes and DNA. The V and J calls shown here were made by TCRdb, not taken from the authors' results. This sample is represented by about 360,000 distinct CDR3 sequences; around 13% of them were singletons. The ten largest clones represent around a tenth of the sample.

The specimen was blood. In this chain, TRBV6-2 or TRBV6-3 is recombined with TRBJ2-7; 9 bases in the junction line up with TRBD2. This receptor was obtained from a woman aged 18-29 years with Graves' hyperthyroidism. Read as DNA, the sequence is TGTGCCAGCAGTTACGACGTGGCGGGAGGGCCTGTCGAGCAGTACTTC. Its protein product is CASSYDVAGGPVEQYF.